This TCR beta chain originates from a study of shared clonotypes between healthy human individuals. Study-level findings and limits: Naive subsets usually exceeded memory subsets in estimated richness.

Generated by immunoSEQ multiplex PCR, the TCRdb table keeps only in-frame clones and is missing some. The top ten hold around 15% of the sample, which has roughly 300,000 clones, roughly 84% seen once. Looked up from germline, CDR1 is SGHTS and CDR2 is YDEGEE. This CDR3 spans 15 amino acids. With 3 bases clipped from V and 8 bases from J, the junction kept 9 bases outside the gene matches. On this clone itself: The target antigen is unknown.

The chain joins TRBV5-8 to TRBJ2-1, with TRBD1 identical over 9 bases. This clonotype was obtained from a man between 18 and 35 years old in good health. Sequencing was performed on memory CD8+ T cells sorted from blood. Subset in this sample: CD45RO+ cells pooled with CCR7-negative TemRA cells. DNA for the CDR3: TGTGCCAGCAGCTGGGGAACAGGGGGCGCGGATGAGCAGTTCTTC. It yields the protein CASSWGTGGADEQFF.